This entry features one TCR beta chain sequence. As yet, its antigen is unknown. The sample originates from a study of CD8 T cells in ankylosing spondylitis. Study results and limitations: A motif of several highly homologous TCR beta variants was seen as apparently characteristic of ankylosing spondylitis blood.

A quantitative 5'-RACE method, one with molecular barcodes, was used to make TCR beta libraries. TCRdb reanalysed the 5' RACE reads using MiXCR and keeps one entry per CDR3 protein. Here the sample spans about 440,000 distinct CDR3 sequences, 17% being singletons. The CDR3 spans 16 residues. The germline gives CDR1 SGHTA, CDR2 FQGNSA. V shed 1 base, J shed 9 bases, and the junction held 10 bases outside the gene matches. The J gene is TRBJ2-1, the V gene TRBV7-2, with 9 positions matching TRBD2. Sequences were obtained from blood, either unsorted or a sorted T cell fraction (not recorded which). The sequence derives from a male donor with ankylosing spondylitis. CDR3 loop: CASSLVFAGGRGEQFF. The CDR3 DNA reads TGTGCCAGCAGCTTAGTTTTCGCGGGAGGGCGTGGTGAGCAGTTCTTC.